The rows below give T cell receptor beta chains drawn from one sample of a study of T cell repertoires in cytomegalovirus infection. One entry per CDR3 protein, called by TCRdb with MiXCR from the reads. The table includes more than 400,000 distinct CDR3 sequences, around a quarter detected once. The material sequenced was PBMCs. The receptors shown here come from a human donor in good health (CMV status not recorded). Some clones in this sample may be carry-over from other donors' samples. The CDR3 runs from the conserved cysteine through the conserved F or W. D genes are given only for firm matches. Only part of the rows carry a size: once, few, many, or a class if the clone is expanded.

J gene | clone size | V gene | D gene | CDR3 DNA | CDR3 protein
TRBJ1-5 | many | TRBV6-2/TRBV6-3 | TRBD1 | TGTGCCAGCAGAACCTTGGACAGGGTGAGGAGCAATCAGCCCCAGCATTTT | CASRTLDRVRSNQPQHF
TRBJ1-5 | few | TRBV19 | . | TGTGCCAGCAAACTCGGACAGAGCAATCAGCCCCAGCATTTT | CASKLGQSNQPQHF
TRBJ2-5 | few | TRBV20-1 | TRBD2 | TGCAGTGCGCCCGCCCGGACTAGCGGAAAAGGAGAGACCCAGTACTTC | CSAPARTSGKGETQYF
TRBJ2-7 | . | TRBV30 | TRBD1 | TGTGCCTGGAGTGAGACAGGGCGCGAGCAGTACTTC | CAWSETGREQYF
TRBJ2-3 | . | TRBV19 | TRBD2 | TGTGCCAGTAGTATAGCGACTAGCGGGACCTCTAGCACAGATACGCAGTATTTT | CASSIATSGTSSTDTQYF
TRBJ1-2 | few | TRBV7-9 | TRBD1 | TGTGCCAGCAGCTTAGAACAGGGGGGCTACACCTTC | CASSLEQGGYTF
TRBJ2-1 | . | TRBV4-1 | TRBD2 | TGCGCCAGCAGCTCCCGGACTAGCGGGAGTATCTTGGGTAATGAGCAGTTCTTC | CASSSRTSGSILGNEQFF
TRBJ1-1 | few | TRBV12-3/TRBV12-4 | . | TGTGCCAGCAGCTATATAATGGGGGGCAGAGCCCTGAACACTGAAGCTTTCTTT | CASSYIMGGRALNTEAFF
TRBJ2-1 | . | TRBV20-1 | TRBD2 | TGCAGTGCTAGAGATCCACTAGCGGGAGGTACCAATGAGCAGTTCTTC | CSARDPLAGGTNEQFF
TRBJ2-1 | . | TRBV19 | . | TGTGCCAGTAGTATGAGAAAAGGGGTAGGTTCCTACAATGAGCAGTTCTTC | CASSMRKGVGSYNEQFF
TRBJ1-5 | . | TRBV5-5 | . | TGTGCCAGCAGCTTGGACATCATTCAGCCCCAGCATTTT | CASSLDIIQPQHF
TRBJ1-2 | . | TRBV29-1 | TRBD1 | TGCAGCGTCCAGGGACAGGGAAACTTTAACTATGGCTACACCTTC | CSVQGQGNFNYGYTF
TRBJ2-2 | . | TRBV11-2 | . | TGTGCCAGCATCAAGCTCGCAGGTAGATCGACCGGGGAGCTGTTTTTT | CASIKLAGRSTGELFF
TRBJ2-5 | many | TRBV7-2 | TRBD1 | TGTGCCAGCAGCCTCCAGACAGGGGGCGAGACCCAGTACTTC | CASSLQTGGETQYF
TRBJ2-1 | few | TRBV2 | . | TGTGCCAGCAGTGGCGGTGGGGGATGGGGCGATGAGCAGTTCTTC | CASSGGGGWGDEQFF
TRBJ2-3 | many | TRBV7-2 | TRBD2 | TGTGCCAGCAGCTTAATGGCTACAAGCGGGAGCGAGGCGGATACGCAGTATTTT | CASSLMATSGSEADTQYF
TRBJ2-1 | few | TRBV5-1 | . | TGCGCCAGCAGCCACAGGGAGGGCACCTACAATGAGCAGTTCTTC | CASSHREGTYNEQFF
TRBJ2-5 | . | TRBV6-5 | . | TGTGCCAGCAGCCGACGACAGAAAGAGACCCAGTACTTC | CASSRRQKETQYF
TRBJ2-1 | . | TRBV20-1 | TRBD2 | TGCAGTGCTAGTAAGGCGGGAGTGGAGGATGAGCAGTTCTTC | CSASKAGVEDEQFF
TRBJ2-7 | few | TRBV7-9 | TRBD2 | TGTGCCAGCAGCCGGGAGGCAACTTACGAGCAGTACTTC | CASSREATYEQYF